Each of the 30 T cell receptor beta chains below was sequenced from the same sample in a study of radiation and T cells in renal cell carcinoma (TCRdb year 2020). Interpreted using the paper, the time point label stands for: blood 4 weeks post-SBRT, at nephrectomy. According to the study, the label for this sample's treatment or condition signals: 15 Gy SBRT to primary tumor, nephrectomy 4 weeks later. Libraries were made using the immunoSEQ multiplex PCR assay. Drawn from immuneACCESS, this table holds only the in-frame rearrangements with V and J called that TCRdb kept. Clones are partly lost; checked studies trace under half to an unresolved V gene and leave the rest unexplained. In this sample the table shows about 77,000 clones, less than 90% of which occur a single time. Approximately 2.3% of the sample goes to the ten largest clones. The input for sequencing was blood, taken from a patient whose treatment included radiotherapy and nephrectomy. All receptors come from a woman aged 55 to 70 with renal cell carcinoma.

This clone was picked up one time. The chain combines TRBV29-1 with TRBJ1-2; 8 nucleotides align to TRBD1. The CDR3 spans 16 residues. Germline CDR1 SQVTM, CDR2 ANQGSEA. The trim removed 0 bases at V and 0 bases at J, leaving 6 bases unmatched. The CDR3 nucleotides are TGCAGCGTTGAAGATACAGGGGGAAGAGCTAACTATGGCTACACCTTC. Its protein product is CSVEDTGGRANYGYTF.

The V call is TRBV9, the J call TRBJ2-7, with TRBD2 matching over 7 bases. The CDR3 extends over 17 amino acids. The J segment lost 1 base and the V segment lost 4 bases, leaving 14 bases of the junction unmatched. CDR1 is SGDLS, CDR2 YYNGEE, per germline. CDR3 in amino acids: CASSPGVGGGLSYEQYF. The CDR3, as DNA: TGTGCCAGCAGCCCTGGAGTGGGCGGGGGATTATCCTACGAGCAGTACTTC.

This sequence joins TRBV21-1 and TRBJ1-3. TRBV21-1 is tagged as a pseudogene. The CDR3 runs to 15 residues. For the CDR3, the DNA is TGTGCCAGCAGCAAGTACGGCAGCTCTGGAAACACCATATATTTT. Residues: CASSKYGSSGNTIYF.

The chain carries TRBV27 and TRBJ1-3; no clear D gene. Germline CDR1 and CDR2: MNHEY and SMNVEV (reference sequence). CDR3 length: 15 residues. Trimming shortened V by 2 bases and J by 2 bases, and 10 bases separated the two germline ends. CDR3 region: CASSLGSGAGNTIYF. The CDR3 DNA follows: TGTGCCAGCAGTTTAGGTTCTGGGGCTGGAAACACCATATATTTT.

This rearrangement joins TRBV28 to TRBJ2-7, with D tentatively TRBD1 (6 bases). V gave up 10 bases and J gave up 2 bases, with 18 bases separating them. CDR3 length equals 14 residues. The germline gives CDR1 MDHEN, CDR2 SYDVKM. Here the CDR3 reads CATYIQGHAYEQYF. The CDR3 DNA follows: TGTGCCACCTACATACAGGGTCATGCCTACGAGCAGTACTTC.

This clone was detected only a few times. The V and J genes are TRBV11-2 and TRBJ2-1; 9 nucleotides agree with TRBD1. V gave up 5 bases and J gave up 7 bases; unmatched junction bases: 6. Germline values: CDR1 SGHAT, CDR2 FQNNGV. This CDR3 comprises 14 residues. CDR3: CASSPGQGTNEQFF. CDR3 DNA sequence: TGTGCCAGCAGCCCGGGACAGGGTACTAATGAGCAGTTCTTC.

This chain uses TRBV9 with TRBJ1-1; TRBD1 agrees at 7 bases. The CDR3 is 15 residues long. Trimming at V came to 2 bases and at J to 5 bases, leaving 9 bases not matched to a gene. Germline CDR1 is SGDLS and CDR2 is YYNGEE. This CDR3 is CASSVNAGGLTEAFF. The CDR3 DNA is TGTGCCAGCAGCGTTAATGCAGGGGGATTAACTGAAGCTTTCTTT. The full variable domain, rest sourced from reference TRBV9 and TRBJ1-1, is DSGVTQTPKHLITATGQRVTLRCSPRSGDLSVYWYQQSLDQGLQFLIQYYNGEERAKGNILERFSAQQFPDLHSELNLSSLELGDSALYFCASSVNAGGLTEAFFGQGTRLTVV.

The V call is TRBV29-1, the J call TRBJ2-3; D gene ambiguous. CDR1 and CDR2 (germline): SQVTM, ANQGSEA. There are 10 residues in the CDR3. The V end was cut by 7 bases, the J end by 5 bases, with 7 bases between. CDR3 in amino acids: CSALLDTQYF. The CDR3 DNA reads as TGCAGCGCCCTATTAGATACGCAGTATTTT.

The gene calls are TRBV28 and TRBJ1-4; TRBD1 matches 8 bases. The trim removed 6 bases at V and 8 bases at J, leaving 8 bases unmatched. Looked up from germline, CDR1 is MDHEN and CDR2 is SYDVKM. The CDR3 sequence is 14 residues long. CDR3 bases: TGTGCCAGCAGGCCGGACAGGGAGAACGAAAAACTGTTTTTT. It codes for CASRPDRENEKLFF.

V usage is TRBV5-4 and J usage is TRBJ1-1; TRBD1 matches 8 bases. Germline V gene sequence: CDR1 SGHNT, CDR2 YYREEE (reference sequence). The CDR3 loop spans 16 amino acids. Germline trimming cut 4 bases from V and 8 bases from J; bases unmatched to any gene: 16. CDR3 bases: TGTGCCAGCAGCCCGGACAGGGTGAGCCTTCACTCAGAAGCTTTCTTT. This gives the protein CASSPDRVSLHSEAFF.

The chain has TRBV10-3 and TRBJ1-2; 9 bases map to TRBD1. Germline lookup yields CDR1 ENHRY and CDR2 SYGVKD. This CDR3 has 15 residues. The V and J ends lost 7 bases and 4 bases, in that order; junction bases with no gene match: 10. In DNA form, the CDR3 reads TGTGCCATCAAAGCCGGGACAGGGACTCTCTATGGCTACACCTTC. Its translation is CAIKAGTGTLYGYTF.

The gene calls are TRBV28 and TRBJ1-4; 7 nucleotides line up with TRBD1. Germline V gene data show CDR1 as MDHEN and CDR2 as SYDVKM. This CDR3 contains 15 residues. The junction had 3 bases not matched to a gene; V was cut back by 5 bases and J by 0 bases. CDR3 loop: CASSAGTATNEKLFF. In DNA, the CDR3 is TGTGCCAGCAGTGCCGGGACAGCAACTAATGAAAAACTGTTTTTT.

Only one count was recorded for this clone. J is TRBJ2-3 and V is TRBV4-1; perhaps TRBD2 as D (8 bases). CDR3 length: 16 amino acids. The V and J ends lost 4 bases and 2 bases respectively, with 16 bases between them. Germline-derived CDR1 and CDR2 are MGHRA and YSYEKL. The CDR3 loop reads CASSPGGGQYTDTQYF. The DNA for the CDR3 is TGCGCCAGCAGCCCGGGGGGGGGACAGTACACAGATACGCAGTATTTT.

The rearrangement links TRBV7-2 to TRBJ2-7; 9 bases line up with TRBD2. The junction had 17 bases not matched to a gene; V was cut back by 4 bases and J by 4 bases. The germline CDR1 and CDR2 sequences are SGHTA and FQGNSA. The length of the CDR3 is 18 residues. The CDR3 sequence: CASSSVRWVSGRSYEQYF. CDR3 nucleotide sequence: TGTGCCAGCAGCTCCGTAAGATGGGTCAGCGGGAGGTCGTACGAGCAGTACTTC.

The CDR3 sequence: CASGRTGWQNTIYF. CDR3 DNA: TGTGCCAGCGGAAGAACAGGGTGGCAAAACACCATATATTTT. This chain connects TRBV6-1 to TRBJ1-3, with D possibly TRBD1 on 6 matching bases. From germline, CDR1 is MNHNS and CDR2 SASEGT. The CDR3 totals 14 residues. V gave up 8 bases and J gave up 6 bases, with 17 bases separating them.

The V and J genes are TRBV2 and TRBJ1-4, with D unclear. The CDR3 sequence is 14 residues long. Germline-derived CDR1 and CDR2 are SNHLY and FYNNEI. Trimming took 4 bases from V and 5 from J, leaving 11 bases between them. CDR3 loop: CASSVQQRNEKLFF. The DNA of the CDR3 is TGTGCCAGCAGTGTTCAGCAACGCAATGAAAAACTGTTTTTT.

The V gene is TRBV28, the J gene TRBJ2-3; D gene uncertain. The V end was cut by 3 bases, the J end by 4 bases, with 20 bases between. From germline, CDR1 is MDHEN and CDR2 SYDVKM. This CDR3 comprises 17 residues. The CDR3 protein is CASSLWSPDTVADTQYF. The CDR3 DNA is TGTGCCAGCAGTTTGTGGAGTCCCGACACGGTCGCAGATACGCAGTATTTT.

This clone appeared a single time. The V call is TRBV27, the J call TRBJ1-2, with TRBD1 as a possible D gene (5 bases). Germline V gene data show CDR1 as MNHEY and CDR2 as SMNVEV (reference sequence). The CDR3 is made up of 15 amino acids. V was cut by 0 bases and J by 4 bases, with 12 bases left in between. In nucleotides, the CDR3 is TGTGCCAGCAGTTTATCGAAGACAGCGTTCTATGGCTACACCTTC. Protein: CASSLSKTAFYGYTF.

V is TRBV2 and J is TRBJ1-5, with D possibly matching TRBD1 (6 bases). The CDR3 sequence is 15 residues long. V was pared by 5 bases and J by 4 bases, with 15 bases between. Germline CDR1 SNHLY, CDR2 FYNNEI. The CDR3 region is CASSRQVFGNQPQHF. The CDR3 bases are TGTGCCAGCAGTCGACAGGTTTTTGGAAATCAGCCCCAGCATTTT. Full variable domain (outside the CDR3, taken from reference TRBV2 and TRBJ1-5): EPEVTQTPSHQVTQMGQEVILRCVPISNHLYFYWYRQILGQKVEFLVSFYNNEISEKSEIFDDQFSVERPDGSNFTLKIRSTKLEDSAMYFCASSRQVFGNQPQHFGDGTRLSIL.

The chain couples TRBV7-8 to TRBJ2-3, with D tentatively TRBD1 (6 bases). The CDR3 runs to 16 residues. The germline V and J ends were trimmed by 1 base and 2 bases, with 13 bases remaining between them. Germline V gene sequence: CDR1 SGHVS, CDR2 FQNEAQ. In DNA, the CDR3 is TGTGCCAGCAGCTTAGAGAACAGGGCTAACACAGATACGCAGTATTTT. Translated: CASSLENRANTDTQYF. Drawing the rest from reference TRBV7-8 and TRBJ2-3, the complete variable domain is GAGVSQSPRYKVAKRGQDVALRCDPISGHVSLFWYQQALGQGPEFLTYFQNEAQLDKSGLPSDRFFAERPEGSVSTLKIQRTQQEDSAVYLCASSLENRANTDTQYFGPGTRLTVL.

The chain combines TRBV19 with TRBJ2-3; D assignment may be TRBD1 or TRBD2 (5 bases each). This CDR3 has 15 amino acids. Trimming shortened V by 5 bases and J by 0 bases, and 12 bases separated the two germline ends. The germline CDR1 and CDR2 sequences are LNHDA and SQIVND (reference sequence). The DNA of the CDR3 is TGTGCCAGTAGTCACCTGGGGGATAGCACAGATACGCAGTATTTT. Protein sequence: CASSHLGDSTDTQYF.

The CDR3 DNA is TGTGCCAGCACCTTGGGGGGTAGGGGGGGCAACGCGAACACTGAAGCTTTCTTT. It translates to CASTLGGRGGNANTEAFF. This chain joins TRBV27 and TRBJ1-1, with TRBD1 as a possible D gene (6 bases). Germline lookup yields CDR1 MNHEY and CDR2 SMNVEV (reference sequence). The CDR3 extends over 18 amino acids. Trimming took off 7 bases at V and 1 base at J, with 25 bases between the two ends.

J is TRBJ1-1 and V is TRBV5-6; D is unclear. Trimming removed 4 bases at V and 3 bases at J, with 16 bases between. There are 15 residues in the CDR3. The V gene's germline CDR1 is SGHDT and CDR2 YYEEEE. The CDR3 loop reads CASSTLYSQHTEAFF. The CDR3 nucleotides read TGTGCCAGCAGCACCCTTTATAGCCAGCACACTGAAGCTTTCTTT.

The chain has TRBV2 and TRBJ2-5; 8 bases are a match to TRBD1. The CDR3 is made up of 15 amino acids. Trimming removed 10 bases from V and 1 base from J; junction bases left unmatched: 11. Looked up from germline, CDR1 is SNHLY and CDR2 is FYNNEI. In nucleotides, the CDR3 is TGTGCCATACGCGACAGGGGTCCCCCCCAAGAGACCCAGTACTTC. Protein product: CAIRDRGPPQETQYF.

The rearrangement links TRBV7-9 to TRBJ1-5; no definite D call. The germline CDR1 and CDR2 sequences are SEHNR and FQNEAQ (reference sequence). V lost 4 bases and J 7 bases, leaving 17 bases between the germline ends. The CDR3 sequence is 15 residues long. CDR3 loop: CASSSIIGPGQPQHF. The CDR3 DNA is TGTGCCAGCAGCTCAATTATCGGGCCAGGCCAGCCCCAGCATTTT.

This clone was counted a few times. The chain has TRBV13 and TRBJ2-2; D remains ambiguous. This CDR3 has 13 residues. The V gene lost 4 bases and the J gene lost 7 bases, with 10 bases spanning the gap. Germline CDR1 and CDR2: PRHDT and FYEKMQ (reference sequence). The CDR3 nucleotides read TGTGCCAGCAGCTACGGCCTCAACGGGGAGCTGTTTTTT. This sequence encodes CASSYGLNGELFF.

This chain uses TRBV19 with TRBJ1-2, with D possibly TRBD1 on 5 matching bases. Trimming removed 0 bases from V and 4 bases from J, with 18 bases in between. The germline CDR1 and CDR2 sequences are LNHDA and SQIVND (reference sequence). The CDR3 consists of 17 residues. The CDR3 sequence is CASSIDLARGYRYGYTF. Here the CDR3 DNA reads TGTGCCAGTAGTATAGATCTAGCGAGGGGATACCGCTATGGCTACACCTTC.

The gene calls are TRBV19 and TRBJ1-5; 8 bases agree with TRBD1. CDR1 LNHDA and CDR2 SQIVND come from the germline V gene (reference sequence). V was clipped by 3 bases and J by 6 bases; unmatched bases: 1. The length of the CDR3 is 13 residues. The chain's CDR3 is CASSMGQAQPQHF. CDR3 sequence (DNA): TGTGCCAGTAGTATGGGACAGGCTCAGCCCCAGCATTTT.

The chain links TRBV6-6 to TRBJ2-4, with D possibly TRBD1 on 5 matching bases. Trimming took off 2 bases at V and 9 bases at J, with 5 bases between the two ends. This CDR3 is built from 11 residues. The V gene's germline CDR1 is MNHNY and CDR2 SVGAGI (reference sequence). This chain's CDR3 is CASSYQGIQYF. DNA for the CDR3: TGTGCCAGCAGTTACCAGGGCATTCAGTACTTC.

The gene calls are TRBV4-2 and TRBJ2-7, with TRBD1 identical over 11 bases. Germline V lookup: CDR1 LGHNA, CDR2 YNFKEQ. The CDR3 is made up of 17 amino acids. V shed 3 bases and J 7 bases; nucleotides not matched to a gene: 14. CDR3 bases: TGTGCCAGCAGCCAGGCTACCCCGGGACAGGGGGTAGGTGAGCAGTACTTC. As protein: CASSQATPGQGVGEQYF.